This T cell receptor beta chain was documented in a study of T-cell reconstitution after alpha-beta-depleted transplantation in children. A TCRbeta library incorporating unique molecular identifiers was prepared. TCRdb called the PCR reads again in MiXCR, with one record for every CDR3 protein. Of 170,000 or so distinct CDR3 sequences listed, 6% to 7% are singletons. This clonotype was counted ten times or more. The CDR3 totals 13 residues. V was clipped by 7 bases and J by 2 bases, with 12 bases between them. Germline V gives CDR1 SNHLY, CDR2 FYNNEI. This rearrangement joins TRBV2 to TRBJ2-7; the D gene is possibly TRBD2 (6 bases). The starting material was PBMCs from the stem cell graft donor, obtained from the stem cell graft. The TCR was taken from a human donor who donated a stem cell graft to a child with Wiskott-Aldrich syndrome. CDR3 sequence (DNA): TGTGCCAGCACTTTAGGAGGGGCCTACGAGCAGTACTTC. Its translation: CASTLGGAYEQYF. Filled out from reference TRBV2 and TRBJ2-7, the complete variable domain reads EPEVTQTPSHQVTQMGQEVILRCVPISNHLYFYWYRQILGQKVEFLVSFYNNEISEKSEIFDDQFSVERPDGSNFTLKIRSTKLEDSAMYFCASTLGGAYEQYFGPGTRLTVT.